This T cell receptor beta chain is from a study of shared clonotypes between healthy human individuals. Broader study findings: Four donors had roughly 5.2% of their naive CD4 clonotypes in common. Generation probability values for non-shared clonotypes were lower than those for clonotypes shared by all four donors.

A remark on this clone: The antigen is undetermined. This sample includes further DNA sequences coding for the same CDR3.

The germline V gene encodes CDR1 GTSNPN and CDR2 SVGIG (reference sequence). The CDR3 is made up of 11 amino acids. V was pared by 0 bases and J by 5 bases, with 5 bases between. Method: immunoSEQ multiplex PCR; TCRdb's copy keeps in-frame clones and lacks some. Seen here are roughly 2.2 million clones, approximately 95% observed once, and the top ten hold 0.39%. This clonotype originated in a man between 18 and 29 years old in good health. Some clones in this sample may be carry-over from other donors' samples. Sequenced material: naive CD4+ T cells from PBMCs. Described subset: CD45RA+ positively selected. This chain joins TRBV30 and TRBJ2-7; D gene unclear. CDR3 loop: CAWSVQNEQYF. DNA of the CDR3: TGTGCCTGGAGTGTACAAAACGAGCAGTACTTC.